A selection of T cell receptor beta chains follows, all from one sample in a study of T cell changes during pregnancy in multiple sclerosis. Method: immunoSEQ multiplex PCR; TCRdb's copy keeps in-frame clones and lacks some. The sample contains about 70,000 clones, roughly 92% of which appear only once. The input for sequencing was peripheral blood, taken before pregnancy. These receptors all stem from a female donor with multiple sclerosis, enrolled in a pregnancy study. The CDR3 runs from the conserved cysteine through the conserved F or W. The order of the fields is D gene, J gene, CDR3 length, V gene, clone size, CDR3 protein, CDR3 DNA. The D gene is left open where the match is weak. Expanded clones are given a class, and other clones once, few, many or no size at all.

>TRBD1|TRBJ2-7|15|TRBV4-3|.
CASSQDRGTSYEQYF
TGCGCCAGCAGCCAGGACAGGGGAACTTCCTACGAGCAGTACTTC
>TRBD1|TRBJ1-2|12|TRBV14|.
CASSQQGVSYTF
TGTGCCAGCAGCCAACAGGGGGTGAGCTACACCTTC
>TRBD2|TRBJ2-1|15|TRBV6-7|.
CASSYGATSRNEQFF
TGTGCCAGCAGTTACGGAGCGACTAGCCGAAATGAGCAGTTCTTC
>.|TRBJ1-1|11|TRBV29-1|.
CSVPSGSEAFF
TGCAGCGTGCCCTCTGGCTCTGAAGCTTTCTTT
>.|TRBJ2-5|15|TRBV18|.
CASSPPTRIQETQYF
TGTGCCAGCTCACCTCCGACGAGGATCCAAGAGACCCAGTACTTC
>.|TRBJ2-2|12|TRBV29-1|.
CSVEGYTGELFF
TGCAGCGTCGAGGGTTACACCGGGGAGCTGTTTTTT
>.|TRBJ2-7|13|TRBV28|.
CAHRGISSYEQYF
TGTGCCCATCGAGGGATAAGCTCCTACGAGCAGTACTTC
>TRBD2|TRBJ2-1|18|TRBV5-5|.
CASSYGTSGIISYNEQFF
TGTGCCAGCAGCTACGGGACTAGCGGAATCATTTCCTACAATGAGCAGTTCTTC
>.|TRBJ1-3|15|TRBV4-2|.
CASSQERTAGNTIYF
TGTGCCAGCAGCCAGGAGAGGACAGCTGGAAACACCATATATTTT
>TRBD2|TRBJ2-3|15|TRBV6-5|.
CASSYVSGNTDTQYF
TGTGCCAGCAGTTACGTCAGCGGGAACACAGATACGCAGTATTTT
>TRBD2|TRBJ2-5|15|TRBV19|.
CASSMWSGSLETQYF
TGTGCCAGTAGTATGTGGAGCGGGAGTCTGGAGACCCAGTACTTC
>.|TRBJ2-3|11|TRBV20-1|.
CSAPGVNTQYF
TGCAGTGCCCCGGGAGTAAATACGCAGTATTTT
>TRBD1|TRBJ2-7|14|TRBV5-5|.
CASSRGQGHGEQYF
TGTGCCAGCAGCAGAGGACAGGGGCACGGCGAGCAGTACTTC
>.|TRBJ2-3|15|TRBV9|.
CASSVEPEARDTQYF
TGTGCCAGCAGCGTAGAGCCCGAAGCGAGAGATACGCAGTATTTT
>TRBD1|TRBJ2-5|17|TRBV28|.
CASSLQFRDRDQETQYF
TGTGCCAGCAGTCTTCAATTCCGGGACAGAGACCAAGAGACCCAGTACTTC
>TRBD2|TRBJ2-7|14|TRBV9|.
CASNPGLAGDEQYF
TGTGCCAGCAACCCCGGACTAGCGGGAGACGAGCAGTACTTC
>.|TRBJ2-5|15|TRBV2|.
CASRREAVAQETQYF
TGTGCCAGCAGGAGGGAAGCGGTTGCCCAAGAGACCCAGTACTTC
>.|TRBJ2-5|12|TRBV29-1|.
CSVGYSQETQYF
TGCAGCGTTGGGTACAGCCAAGAGACCCAGTACTTC
>TRBD1|TRBJ2-6|18|TRBV18|.
CASSPLGQGSLGANVLTF
TGTGCCAGCTCACCACTGGGACAGGGGAGTCTAGGGGCCAACGTCCTGACTTTC
>.|TRBJ1-5|15|TRBV19|.
CASSIEGGAVQPQHF
TGTGCCAGTAGTATAGAAGGGGGGGCCGTTCAGCCCCAGCATTTT
>TRBD2|TRBJ2-7|18|TRBV7-9|.
CASSFTTGLAGGGYEQYF
TGTGCCAGCAGCTTCACGACGGGACTAGCGGGAGGAGGCTACGAGCAGTACTTC
>.|TRBJ2-1|11|TRBV11-2|.
CATGHYNEQFF
TGTGCCACCGGACACTACAATGAGCAGTTCTTC
>TRBD2|TRBJ2-2|17|TRBV18|once
CASSPLALAGATGELFF
TGTGCCAGCTCACCATTGGCACTAGCGGGAGCGACCGGGGAGCTGTTTTTT
>TRBD1|TRBJ1-3|18|TRBV2|.
CASSSGQVAVGSGNTIYF
TGTGCCAGCAGTTCGGGACAGGTCGCTGTAGGTTCTGGAAACACCATATATTTT
>TRBD2|TRBJ2-2|16|TRBV4-3|.
CASSQGIVAGSGELFF
TGCGCCAGCAGCCAAGGGATAGTAGCGGGTTCTGGGGAGCTGTTTTTT
>TRBD1|TRBJ1-4|16|TRBV30|.
CAWSVLALGGGEKLFF
TGTGCCTGGAGTGTACTCGCTTTAGGGGGCGGTGAAAAACTGTTTTTT
>TRBD1|TRBJ2-5|16|TRBV19|.
CASSIGGTGLQETQYF
TGTGCCAGTAGTATAGGGGGGACAGGGCTCCAAGAGACCCAGTACTTC
>TRBD1|TRBJ1-2|15|TRBV5-1|.
CASSAAPGGGSGYTF
TGCGCCAGCAGCGCCGCCCCAGGGGGCGGTAGTGGCTACACCTTC
>TRBD1|TRBJ2-2|16|TRBV10-2|.
CASSESDRGPSGELFF
TGCGCCAGCAGTGAGTCGGACAGGGGGCCGTCTGGGGAGCTGTTTTTT
>TRBD1|TRBJ1-3|14|TRBV19|.
CATEDRNSGNTIYF
TGTGCCACTGAGGACAGGAACTCTGGAAACACCATATATTTT
>TRBD2|TRBJ2-5|17|TRBV18|.
CASSPLASGRRRETQYF
TGTGCCAGCTCACCACTGGCTAGCGGGAGGAGAAGGGAGACCCAGTACTTC
>.|TRBJ1-1|13|TRBV19|.
CASSIGGATEAFF
TGTGCCAGTAGTATTGGGGGGGCCACTGAAGCTTTCTTT
>TRBD2|TRBJ2-2|16|TRBV5-1|.
CASSLGLAGTTGELFF
TGCGCCAGCAGCTTGGGTCTAGCGGGAACCACCGGGGAGCTGTTTTTT
>.|TRBJ1-1|15|TRBV28|.
CASSLTGVQGPEAFF
TGTGCCAGCAGTTTAACTGGGGTGCAGGGTCCTGAAGCTTTCTTT
>.|TRBJ1-3|15|TRBV4-3|.
CASSQAGGSGNTIYF
TGCGCCAGCAGCCAAGCCGGGGGATCTGGAAACACCATATATTTT
>TRBD1|TRBJ1-1|17|TRBV18|.
CASSPQFARQGGTEAFF
TGTGCCAGCTCACCACAATTCGCTAGACAGGGAGGCACTGAAGCTTTCTTT
>.|TRBJ1-1|13|TRBV9|.
CASSVDSNTEAFF
TGTGCCAGCAGCGTAGATAGCAACACTGAAGCTTTCTTT
>.|TRBJ2-1|13|TRBV27|.
CASRNQGNNEQFF
TGTGCCAGCAGGAATCAGGGGAACAATGAGCAGTTCTTC
>TRBD2|TRBJ2-7|15|TRBV6-5|.
CASSSPGTSGYEQYF
TGTGCCAGCAGTTCTCCCGGGACTAGCGGCTACGAGCAGTACTTC
>.|TRBJ2-7|14|TRBV28|.
CASSLLQGRDEQYF
TGTGCCAGCAGTTTATTGCAGGGCAGGGACGAGCAGTACTTC
>.|TRBJ2-7|13|TRBV28|.
CASSLTGTIRKYF
TGTGCCAGCAGTCTAACCGGGACAATAAGGAAGTACTTC
>.|TRBJ1-2|13|TRBV7-2|.
CASSNRDTYGYTF
TGTGCCAGCAGCAACCGGGACACCTATGGCTACACCTTC
>TRBD2|TRBJ2-1|15|TRBV28|.
CASSWTSGVENEQFF
TGTGCCAGCAGTTGGACTAGCGGGGTGGAGAATGAGCAGTTCTTC
>TRBD1|TRBJ1-1|14|TRBV7-2|.
CASKLRAGGLLAFF
TGTGCCAGCAAACTCAGGGCAGGGGGCTTATTGGCTTTCTTT
>TRBD1|TRBJ2-2|15|TRBV19|.
CASSSTGVATGELFF
TGTGCCAGTAGTAGTACAGGGGTGGCCACCGGGGAGCTGTTTTTT
>TRBD1|TRBJ1-1|14|TRBV10-3|.
CAISPGTGNTEAFF
TGTGCCATCAGTCCCGGGACAGGTAACACTGAAGCTTTCTTT
>.|TRBJ2-7|15|TRBV2|.
CASRGHVSSSYEQYF
TGTGCCAGCAGGGGCCACGTGAGCAGCTCCTACGAGCAGTACTTC
>.|TRBJ1-5|14|TRBV11-2|.
CASSLVGGNQPQHF
TGTGCCAGCAGCTTAGTAGGGGGCAATCAGCCCCAGCATTTT
>.|TRBJ1-1|16|TRBV21-1|.
CASSKGDRGLGTEAFF
TGTGCCAGCAGCAAAGGGGACAGGGGGCTTGGCACTGAAGCTTTCTTT
>.|TRBJ1-1|13|TRBV18|.
CASSLTVNTEAFF
TGTGCCAGCTCGCTTACAGTGAACACTGAAGCTTTCTTT
>TRBD1|TRBJ2-7|14|TRBV19|.
CASSAGQGSYEQYF
TGTGCCAGTAGTGCCGGACAGGGGTCCTACGAGCAGTACTTC
>.|TRBJ2-6|19|TRBV7-2|.
CASSLMPTASSSGANVLTF
TGTGCCAGCAGCCTTATGCCGACAGCGAGCAGCTCTGGGGCCAACGTCCTGACTTTC